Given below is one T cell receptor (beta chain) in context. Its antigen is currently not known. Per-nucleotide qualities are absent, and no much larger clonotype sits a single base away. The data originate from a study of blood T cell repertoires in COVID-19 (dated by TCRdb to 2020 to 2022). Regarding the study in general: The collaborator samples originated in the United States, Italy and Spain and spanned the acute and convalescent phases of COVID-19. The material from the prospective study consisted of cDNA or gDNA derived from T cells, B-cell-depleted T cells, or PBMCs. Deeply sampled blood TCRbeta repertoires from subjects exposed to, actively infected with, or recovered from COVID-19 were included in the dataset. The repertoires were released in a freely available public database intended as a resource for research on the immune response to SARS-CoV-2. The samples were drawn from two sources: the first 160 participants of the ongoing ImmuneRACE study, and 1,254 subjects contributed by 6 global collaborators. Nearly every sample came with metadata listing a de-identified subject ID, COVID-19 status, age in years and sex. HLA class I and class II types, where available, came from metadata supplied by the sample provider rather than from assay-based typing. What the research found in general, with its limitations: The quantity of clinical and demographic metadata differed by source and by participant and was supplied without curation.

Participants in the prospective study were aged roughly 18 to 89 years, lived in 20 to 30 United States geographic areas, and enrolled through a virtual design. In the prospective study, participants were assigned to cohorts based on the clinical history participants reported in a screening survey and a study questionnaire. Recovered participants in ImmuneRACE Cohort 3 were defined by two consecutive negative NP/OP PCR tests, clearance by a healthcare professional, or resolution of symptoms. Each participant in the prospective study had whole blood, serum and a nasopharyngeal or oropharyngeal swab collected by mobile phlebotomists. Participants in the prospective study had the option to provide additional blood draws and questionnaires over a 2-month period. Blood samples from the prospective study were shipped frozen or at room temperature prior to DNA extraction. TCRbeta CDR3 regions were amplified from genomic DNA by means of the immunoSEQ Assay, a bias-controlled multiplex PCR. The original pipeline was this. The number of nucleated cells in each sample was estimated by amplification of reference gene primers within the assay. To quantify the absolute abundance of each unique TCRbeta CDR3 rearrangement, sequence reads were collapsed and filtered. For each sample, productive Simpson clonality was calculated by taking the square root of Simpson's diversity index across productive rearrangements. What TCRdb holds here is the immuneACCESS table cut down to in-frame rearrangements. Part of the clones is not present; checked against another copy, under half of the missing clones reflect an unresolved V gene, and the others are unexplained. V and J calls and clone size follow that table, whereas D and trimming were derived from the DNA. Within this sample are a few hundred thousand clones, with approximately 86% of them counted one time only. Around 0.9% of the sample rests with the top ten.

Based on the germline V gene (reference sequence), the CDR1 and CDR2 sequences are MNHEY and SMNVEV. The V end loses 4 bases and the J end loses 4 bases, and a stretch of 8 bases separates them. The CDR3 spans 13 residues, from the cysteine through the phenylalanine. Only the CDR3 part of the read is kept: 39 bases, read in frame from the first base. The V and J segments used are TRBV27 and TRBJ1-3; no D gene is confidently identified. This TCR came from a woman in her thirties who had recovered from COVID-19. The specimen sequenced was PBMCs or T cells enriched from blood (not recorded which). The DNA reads TGTGCCAGCAGTTCTAGCGCCGGAAACACCATATATTTT. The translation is CASSSSAGNTIYF.